What follows are 31 T cell receptor beta chains derived from one specimen sequenced in a study of blood T cell repertoires in COVID-19. Produced via immunoSEQ multiplex PCR; TCRdb's table is partial and in-frame only. The repertoire holds over 200,000 clones, 85% seen once, with roughly a sixth in the top ten. The sequenced material came from PBMCs or T cells enriched from blood (not recorded which). The origin of the receptors is a man aged 35 to 55 who had recovered from COVID-19.

The chain couples TRBV4-3 to TRBJ2-5; TRBD2 matches 8 bases. Germline values: CDR1 LGHNA, CDR2 YSLEER. Germline trimming cut 0 bases from V and 1 base from J; bases unmatched to any gene: 7. The CDR3 spans 17 residues. This CDR3 reads CASSQDSGLGFQETQYF. The CDR3 DNA reads as TGCGCCAGCAGCCAAGATTCGGGACTAGGCTTCCAAGAGACCCAGTACTTC.

On this clone: A read error may produce the germline difference seen at one junction end. V and J are TRBV29-1 and TRBJ2-7; TRBD1 matches 9 bases. Germline V CDR1 and CDR2: SQVTM, ANQGSEA. This CDR3 is 16 amino acids long. CDR3 sequence reads: CSVAGAPGQGNYGQYF. In DNA, the CDR3 is TGCAGCGTTGCGGGAGCCCCGGGACAGGGAAATTACGGGCAGTACTTC.

This rearrangement joins TRBV4-2 to TRBJ2-3; D is perhaps TRBD1 (5 bases). The germline CDR1 and CDR2 sequences are LGHNA and YNFKEQ. The CDR3 contains 16 residues. The germline V and J ends were trimmed by 0 bases and 0 bases, with 10 bases remaining between them. CDR3 protein: CASSQDAGPSTDTQYF. Here the CDR3 DNA reads TGTGCCAGCAGCCAAGATGCAGGGCCAAGCACAGATACGCAGTATTTT.

There are a few counts of this clone. The chain recombines TRBV28 with TRBJ1-6, with unresolved D. This CDR3 has 15 amino acids. Per germline, CDR1 MDHEN and CDR2 SYDVKM. The germline V and J ends were trimmed by 3 bases and 0 bases, with 6 bases remaining between them. As DNA, the CDR3 is TGTGCCAGCAGTTTGGCAAACTCCTATAATTCACCCCTCCACTTT. Protein: CASSLANSYNSPLHF.

DNA for the CDR3: TGTGCCAGCAGTTTTAGCGGGCGGGATACGCAGTATTTT. Encoded protein: CASSFSGRDTQYF. The chain is built from TRBV12-3 or TRBV12-4 and TRBJ2-3; 7 bases map to TRBD2. The CDR3 runs 13 residues. V shed 3 bases and J 6 bases; nucleotides not matched to a gene: 3.

The chain joins TRBV9 to TRBJ2-7; tentative D call: TRBD2 (6 bases). V dropped 2 bases and J dropped 4 bases, with 16 bases sitting between them. CDR1 and CDR2 (germline): SGDLS, YYNGEE. The CDR3 is 15 amino acids. The CDR3 reads CASSVSWGDRYEQYF. CDR3 coding DNA: TGTGCCAGCAGCGTCTCATGGGGGGACCGTTACGAGCAGTACTTC.

CDR3: CSAVETEAFF. In DNA, the CDR3 is TGCAGCGCCGTAGAGACTGAAGCTTTCTTT. The chain carries TRBV29-1 and TRBJ1-1, with unresolved D. The CDR3 covers 10 residues. CDR1 and CDR2 from the germline V gene are SQVTM and ANQGSEA. Trimming pared 7 bases from V and 5 bases from J, leaving 8 bases between. The full variable domain, completed using reference TRBV29-1 and TRBJ1-1, is SAVISQKPSRDICQRGTSLTIQCQVDSQVTMMFWYRQQPGQSLTLIATANQGSEATYESGFVIDKFPISRPNLTFSTLTVSNMSPEDSSIYLCSAVETEAFFGQGTRLTVV.

The chain has TRBV2 and TRBJ1-5; D is ambiguous. The CDR3 has 16 amino acids. V dropped 1 base and J dropped 1 base, with 11 bases sitting between them. In germline, CDR1 is SNHLY, CDR2 FYNNEI. The CDR3 bases are TGTGCCAGCAGTGAAGAGAGGGCTCAGAGCAATCAGCCCCAGCATTTT. It codes for CASSEERAQSNQPQHF.

This clone was counted only a few times. V gene TRBV5-1 combines with J gene TRBJ2-2; TRBD2 matches 11 bases. With V trimmed by 3 bases and J by 3 bases, 7 bases remained unmatched. The CDR3 loop spans 17 amino acids. The germline V gene has CDR1 SGHRS and CDR2 YFSETQ. The CDR3: CASSSSPGLADTGELFF. CDR3 nucleotides: TGCGCCAGCAGCTCAAGCCCGGGACTAGCGGACACCGGGGAGCTGTTTTTT.

The chain has TRBV25-1 and TRBJ1-6; 7 nucleotides align to TRBD1. Germline V gene data show CDR1 as MGHDK and CDR2 as SYGVNS. The trim removed 6 bases at V and 6 bases at J, leaving 5 bases unmatched. The length of the CDR3 is 14 residues. CDR3 loop: CASRPGTVNSPLHF. The CDR3 DNA is TGTGCCAGCAGACCCGGGACAGTTAATTCACCCCTCCACTTT. Combining the CDR3 with reference TRBV25-1 and TRBJ1-6 gives the whole variable domain EADIYQTPRYLVIGTGKKITLECSQTMGHDKMYWYQQDPGMELHLIHYSYGVNSTEKGDLSSESTVSRIRTEHFPLTLESARPSHTSQYLCASRPGTVNSPLHFGNGTRLTVT.

V is TRBV10-3 and J is TRBJ2-6; weak D call: TRBD1 (6 bases). V gave up 2 bases and J gave up 0 bases, with 14 bases separating them. CDR1 ENHRY and CDR2 SYGVKD come from the germline V gene. This CDR3 spans 18 amino acids. The CDR3 loop is CAISERGSVGSGANVLTF. The CDR3 nucleotides are TGTGCCATCAGTGAGAGGGGGTCTGTAGGCTCTGGGGCCAACGTCCTGACTTTC.

The chain couples TRBV5-8 to TRBJ2-7; 10 bases map to TRBD1. The CDR3 runs to 13 residues. Germline trimming cut 4 bases from V and 5 bases from J; bases unmatched to any gene: 3. Germline loops: CDR1 SGHTS, CDR2 YDEGEE. The DNA for the CDR3 is TGTGCCAGCAGCCGGGACAGGGGACACGAGCAGTACTTC. Translated: CASSRDRGHEQYF.

The J gene is TRBJ1-5, the V gene TRBV7-9; no reliable D call. V lost 8 bases and J 4 bases, leaving 9 bases between the germline ends. CDR1 SEHNR and CDR2 FQNEAQ come from the germline V gene (reference sequence). The CDR3 has 12 amino acids. Here the CDR3 reads CASAAGNQPQHF. CDR3 in DNA: TGTGCCAGCGCTGCGGGAAATCAGCCCCAGCATTTT.

CDR3: CASSDLAGFREQYF. CDR3 bases: TGTGCCAGCAGCGACCTAGCGGGGTTTCGGGAGCAGTACTTC. The V and J genes are TRBV5-6 and TRBJ2-7, with 9 bases aligning to TRBD2. Germline CDR1 is SGHDT and CDR2 is YYEEEE. Trimming at V came to 4 bases and at J to 7 bases, leaving 9 bases not matched to a gene. CDR3 length: 14 residues. The entire variable domain, with the rest obtained from reference TRBV5-6 and TRBJ2-7, is as follows: DAGVTQSPTHLIKTRGQQVTLRCSPKSGHDTVSWYQQALGQGPQFIFQYYEEEERQRGNFPDRFSGHQFPNYSSELNVNALLLGDSALYLCASSDLAGFREQYFGPGTRLTVT.

This clone was picked up one time. The chain employs TRBV5-4 and TRBJ2-5; D perhaps matches TRBD2 (6 bases). The CDR3 extends over 16 amino acids. The germline V and J ends were trimmed by 0 bases and 4 bases, with 16 bases remaining between them. CDR1 is SGHNT and CDR2 is YYREEE in the germline V gene (reference sequence). The DNA of the CDR3 is TGTGCCAGCAGCTTGGTCGGACGGGAGCCAGGAGAGACCCAGTACTTC. It translates to CASSLVGREPGETQYF.

V usage is TRBV27 and J usage is TRBJ2-1; no definite D call. The CDR3 contains 13 residues. Per the germline V gene, CDR1 is MNHEY and CDR2 is SMNVEV (reference sequence). Trimming took 5 bases from V and 4 from J, leaving 9 bases between them. CDR3 residues: CASSTAEYNEQFF. CDR3 bases: TGTGCCAGCAGTACCGCGGAATACAATGAGCAGTTCTTC.

The chain combines TRBV5-8 with TRBJ1-1; D remains unclear. V was shortened by 1 base and J by 3 bases, with 13 bases between the two germline ends. The CDR3 contains 15 residues. The germline V gene has CDR1 SGHTS and CDR2 YDEGEE. The CDR3 region is CASSLLHSIDTEAFF. CDR3 bases: TGTGCCAGCAGCTTGTTACACAGTATCGACACTGAAGCTTTCTTT.

The chain combines TRBV27 with TRBJ2-2, with 8 positions matching TRBD1. This CDR3 region has 16 residues. V was pared by 6 bases and J by 4 bases, with 10 bases of the junction left unmatched. In germline, CDR1 is MNHEY, CDR2 SMNVEV (reference sequence). The CDR3 nucleotides are TGTGCCAGCAGAGAATCAGGGGGCGCGGTCACCGGGGAGCTGTTTTTT. It translates to CASRESGGAVTGELFF.

The chain employs TRBV18 and TRBJ2-3; perhaps TRBD1 as D (6 bases). V lost 8 bases, J lost 0 bases, and 15 bases lay in between. The CDR3 covers 15 residues. Germline values: CDR1 KGHSH, CDR2 LQKENI. The CDR3 here is CASRLTGSSTDTQYF. Written as DNA, the CDR3 is TGTGCCAGCCGACTGACAGGATCTAGCACAGATACGCAGTATTTT.

This clone was picked up one time. The gene calls are TRBV5-6 and TRBJ1-4; 9 nucleotides line up with TRBD1. Germline loops: CDR1 SGHDT, CDR2 YYEEEE. The CDR3 sequence is 16 residues long. Trimming at V came to 3 bases and at J to 7 bases, leaving 10 bases not matched to a gene. The chain's CDR3 is CASSWGPTGGREKLFF. For the CDR3, the DNA is TGTGCCAGCAGCTGGGGGCCGACAGGGGGACGTGAAAAACTGTTTTTT.

The CDR3 DNA is TGCGCCAGCAGCCATGGAGTACTAGCGGGAGGGCCCAACGAGCAGTACTTC. Translating gives CASSHGVLAGGPNEQYF. The rearrangement links TRBV4-1 to TRBJ2-7; 13 bases fit TRBD2. With V trimmed by 3 bases and J by 5 bases, 10 bases remained unmatched. The CDR3 has 17 residues. Looked up from germline, CDR1 is MGHRA and CDR2 is YSYEKL.

The V gene is TRBV5-5, the J gene TRBJ2-5; 7 bases map to TRBD2. The germline V gene encodes CDR1 SGHKS and CDR2 YYEKEE (reference sequence). Germline trimming cut 4 bases from V and 5 bases from J; bases unmatched to any gene: 11. This CDR3 spans 15 amino acids. CDR3 sequence reads: CASSKTSTSVETQYF. The CDR3 nucleotides read TGTGCCAGCAGCAAGACTAGCACCTCCGTGGAGACCCAGTACTTC.

V usage is TRBV7-3 and J usage is TRBJ2-1; TRBD1 matches at 8 bases. Germline values: CDR1 SGHTA, CDR2 FQGTGA. There are 14 residues in the CDR3. Losses at the gene ends were 2 bases for V and 10 bases for J; bases not matched to a gene: 7. CDR3 in amino acids: CASSLGGQVGEQFF. DNA of the CDR3: TGTGCCAGCAGCTTAGGGGGACAGGTAGGAGAGCAGTTCTTC.

The V gene is TRBV9, the J gene TRBJ1-3; tentatively, D is TRBD1 (5 bases). CDR3 length: 14 amino acids. Between the trimmed V and J ends, which lost 4 bases and 0 bases, there was a span of 8 bases. Per germline, CDR1 SGDLS and CDR2 YYNGEE. The CDR3 region has the DNA TGTGCCAGCAGCTCGGACATCTCTGGAAACACCATATATTTT. Its translation is CASSSDISGNTIYF.

The gene calls are TRBV11-1 and TRBJ2-5; TRBD2 is a possible D gene (6 bases). Germline CDR1 reads SGHAT; CDR2 reads FQDESV (reference sequence). With 4 bases removed from V and 5 bases from J, the gap between germline ends came to 17 bases. The CDR3 has 15 residues. The CDR3 protein is CASSWRRDSRETQYF. CDR3 nucleotides: TGTGCCAGCAGCTGGAGGCGGGACTCCCGGGAGACCCAGTACTTC.

This clone has a single count. The V and J genes are TRBV5-8 and TRBJ2-2; D possibly corresponds to TRBD2 (6 bases). CDR3 length equals 14 residues. V was clipped by 2 bases and J by 7 bases, with 12 bases between them. Germline V gene data show CDR1 as SGHTS and CDR2 as YDEGEE. CDR3 sequence: CASSFSRRDGELFF. CDR3 nucleotide sequence: TGTGCCAGCAGCTTTTCACGGCGGGACGGGGAGCTGTTTTTT.

The CDR3 loop reads CAWSVVLETQYF. CDR3 coding DNA: TGTGCCTGGAGTGTTGTCTTGGAGACCCAGTACTTC. The chain links TRBV30 to TRBJ2-5; unclear D gene. This CDR3 is 12 amino acids long. Per the germline V gene, CDR1 is GTSNPN and CDR2 is SVGIG (reference sequence). Trimming stripped 0 bases from V and 5 bases from J, with 7 bases between.

The V gene is TRBV28, the J gene TRBJ1-5; no definite D call. The CDR3 spans 15 residues. Trimming removed 4 bases from V and 2 bases from J, with 12 bases in between. Germline V CDR1 and CDR2: MDHEN, SYDVKM. In DNA, the CDR3 is TGTGCCAGCAGTTATCGGGGTAGGGGCAATCAGCCCCAGCATTTT. Its translation: CASSYRGRGNQPQHF.

The genes are TRBV10-3 and TRBJ2-2; 8 nucleotides line up with TRBD2. The CDR3 consists of 14 residues. CDR1 and CDR2 from the germline V gene are ENHRY and SYGVKD. Trimming at V came to 8 bases and at J to 1 base, leaving 3 bases not matched to a gene. DNA of the CDR3: TGTGCCATCGGGGCGGGAGGGAACACCGGGGAGCTGTTTTTT. Translated: CAIGAGGNTGELFF.

A few counts support this clone. This sequence joins TRBV19 and TRBJ1-2, with a possible D match to TRBD1 (5 bases). V was clipped by 1 base and J by 7 bases, with 22 bases between them. CDR1 and CDR2 (germline): LNHDA, SQIVND (reference sequence). The CDR3 length is 17 residues. In nucleotides, the CDR3 is TGTGCCAGTAGTATAGGTTTTAGGGGCAGGGCCCCTGCTGGCTACACCTTC. It is translated as CASSIGFRGRAPAGYTF.

The chain employs TRBV7-2 and TRBJ2-1; D may be TRBD2 (6 bases). Trimming pared 4 bases from V and 0 bases from J, leaving 16 bases between. Germline V gene sequence: CDR1 SGHTA, CDR2 FQGNSA. The CDR3 has 17 amino acids. The chain's CDR3 is CASSSPGRYSSYNEQFF. The CDR3 coding sequence is TGTGCCAGCAGCTCTCCGGGGAGGTACAGCTCCTACAATGAGCAGTTCTTC.